This is a list of T cell receptor beta chains from one sample in a study of blood T cell repertoires in COVID-19. The repertoire was sequenced with immunoSEQ multiplex PCR; TCRdb's copy has only in-frame clones and lacks some. The table shows some 200,000 clones, with around 81% occurring only once. The sequenced sample consisted of PBMCs or T cells enriched from blood (not recorded which). The receptors originated from a woman aged 45 to 65 with acute COVID-19. CDR3s include the opening cysteine and the closing phenylalanine or tryptophan. The D gene is left open where the match is weak. Expanded clones are given a class, and other clones once, few, many or no size at all.

CDR3 protein: CASSPGGGASYEQYF
D gene: TRBD2
clone size: few
V gene: TRBV5-4
J gene: TRBJ2-7

CDR3 protein: CATSRDHTYYEQYF
D gene: -
clone size: once
V gene: TRBV15
J gene: TRBJ2-7

CDR3 protein: CSVVGYNEQFF
D gene: -
clone size: -
V gene: TRBV29-1
J gene: TRBJ2-1

CDR3 protein: CASSFPGGTEAFF
D gene: TRBD1
clone size: few
V gene: TRBV7-9
J gene: TRBJ1-1

CDR3 protein: CSASFLTNSQETQYF
D gene: -
clone size: -
V gene: TRBV20-1
J gene: TRBJ2-5

CDR3 protein: CASRRIGAGANEKLFF
D gene: -
clone size: -
V gene: TRBV7-2
J gene: TRBJ1-4

CDR3 protein: CSVEAPVKQGVPYGYTF
D gene: TRBD1
clone size: -
V gene: TRBV29-1
J gene: TRBJ1-2

CDR3 protein: CASSTPSVETQYF
D gene: -
clone size: -
V gene: TRBV28
J gene: TRBJ2-5

CDR3 protein: CASSQLTGLGGELFF
D gene: -
clone size: once
V gene: TRBV4-3
J gene: TRBJ2-2

CDR3 protein: CASSLLTQGVLETQYF
D gene: TRBD1
clone size: -
V gene: TRBV5-6
J gene: TRBJ2-5

CDR3 protein: CAISESGPNQPQHF
D gene: -
clone size: -
V gene: TRBV10-3
J gene: TRBJ1-5

CDR3 protein: CASTVQRGYNEQFF
D gene: TRBD2
clone size: -
V gene: TRBV7-2
J gene: TRBJ2-1

CDR3 protein: CSARDPPSYTF
D gene: -
clone size: -
V gene: TRBV20-1
J gene: TRBJ1-2

CDR3 protein: CASSLGGQGSYEQYF
D gene: TRBD1
clone size: -
V gene: TRBV5-1
J gene: TRBJ2-7

CDR3 protein: CASRSGTGFSGANVLTF
D gene: TRBD1
clone size: -
V gene: TRBV27
J gene: TRBJ2-6

CDR3 protein: CASSWGLAAYNEQFF
D gene: TRBD2
clone size: -
V gene: TRBV11-2
J gene: TRBJ2-1

CDR3 protein: CASSPKGAGEAQPQHF
D gene: -
clone size: -
V gene: TRBV7-2
J gene: TRBJ1-5

CDR3 protein: CASRDGLSGNTIYF
D gene: -
clone size: -
V gene: TRBV6-5
J gene: TRBJ1-3

CDR3 protein: CATSRDAGRDTQYF
D gene: -
clone size: -
V gene: TRBV15
J gene: TRBJ2-3

CDR3 protein: CASSSVGAVFGYTF
D gene: -
clone size: once
V gene: TRBV7-2
J gene: TRBJ1-2

CDR3 protein: CSVGEGGSYGYTF
D gene: TRBD1
clone size: -
V gene: TRBV29-1
J gene: TRBJ1-2

CDR3 protein: CASFIWGWVGTGVYGYTF
D gene: TRBD1
clone size: few
V gene: TRBV5-1
J gene: TRBJ1-2

CDR3 protein: CATSRGKERQQPQHF
D gene: -
clone size: once
V gene: TRBV15
J gene: TRBJ1-5

CDR3 protein: CASRDLTGRTYEQYF
D gene: TRBD1
clone size: -
V gene: TRBV6-5
J gene: TRBJ2-7

CDR3 protein: CASTQTSGIVYEQYF
D gene: TRBD2
clone size: few
V gene: TRBV7-8
J gene: TRBJ2-7

CDR3 protein: CASSLTSGGARETQYF
D gene: TRBD2
clone size: -
V gene: TRBV7-9
J gene: TRBJ2-5

CDR3 protein: CASSSGTVNTGELFF
D gene: TRBD1
clone size: -
V gene: TRBV5-1
J gene: TRBJ2-2

CDR3 protein: CATSRAGNNEKLFF
D gene: -
clone size: once
V gene: TRBV15
J gene: TRBJ1-4

CDR3 protein: CASSSQGDTQYF
D gene: -
clone size: -
V gene: TRBV7-3
J gene: TRBJ2-3

CDR3 protein: CASSLVFGLVNTEAFF
D gene: -
clone size: -
V gene: TRBV7-2
J gene: TRBJ1-1

CDR3 protein: CASGGAQSSGANVLTF
D gene: -
clone size: -
V gene: TRBV4-1
J gene: TRBJ2-6

CDR3 protein: CASTSGSGNYGYTF
D gene: -
clone size: -
V gene: TRBV19
J gene: TRBJ1-2

CDR3 protein: CASSTSRTHNSRNEQFF
D gene: -
clone size: -
V gene: TRBV7-2
J gene: TRBJ2-1